This T cell receptor beta chain was profiled in a study of regulatory T cells in long-lasting Graves disease. Time point denoted: newly diagnosed GD, antithyroid drugs for less than 3 months. PBMC RNA served as the TCR library source. From each patient, around 10 milliliters of peripheral blood was drawn and collected into an EDTA anticoagulant tube. There are a few counts of this clonotype. Its target is not known. Libraries of TCR beta came from iRepertoire HTBI primers plus Arm-PCR of CDR3 regions. TCRdb ran MiXCR on the multiplex PCR reads and lists one entry per CDR3 protein. The sample has 350,000 to 550,000 distinct CDR3 sequences; more than 12% are singletons. General study results and limits: The number of shared public clonotypes was higher in persistent patients (approximately 2,600) than new patients (966). Newly diagnosed Graves' patients had higher TCR diversity than persistent ones.

Losses at the gene ends were 1 base for V and 4 bases for J; bases not matched to a gene: 5. Germline V gives CDR1 DFQATT, CDR2 SNEGSKA (reference sequence). This CDR3 is built from 15 residues. These records were also assigned to another study, of T cells in Graves' hyperthyroidism and ophthalmopathy. Turning to that study: Initially, a first-round RT-PCR of the TCR CDR3 employed the HTBI primer set.

The rearrangement uses TRBV20-1 and TRBJ2-2; 8 nucleotides align to TRBD2. The material was peripheral blood mononuclear cells (PBMCs), obtained at new diagnosis, from a patient treated with antithyroid drugs. The clonotype comes from a young woman with Graves disease. CDR3 amino acids: CSARVGGGPTGELFF. The CDR3 DNA is TGCAGTGCTAGAGTGGGCGGGGGGCCCACCGGGGAGCTGTTTTTT.